Listed here is a single T cell receptor beta chain. Its antigen is not identified. This sample is part of a study of CD8 T cells in Susac syndrome. Regarding the study as a whole: Regarding the TCR sequencing and HLA analysis, the study admitted that a relatively small number of individuals were involved.

With random hexamers, reverse transcription was performed on about 0.5 to 1 ug of RNA. Amplification of TCR beta CDR3 by immunoSEQ multiplex PCR spanned 54 Vbeta and 13 Jbeta. TCRdb reprocessed the immunoSEQ multiplex PCR reads via MiXCR and lists one record per CDR3 protein. This sample has approximately 190,000 distinct CDR3 sequences, with 85% to 95% found just once. The CDR3 is made up of 14 amino acids. Trimming removed 5 bases from V and 2 bases from J; junction bases left unmatched: 5. The sequenced sample consisted of CD8+ T cells from PBMCs. This sequence was found in a human donor with Susac syndrome. The chain has TRBV12-3 or TRBV12-4 and TRBJ2-7; 8 nucleotides align to TRBD1. CDR3 sequence (DNA): TGTGCCAGCAGTATCCGGGACAGGACCTACGAGCAGTACTTC. Translated, it gives CASSIRDRTYEQYF.